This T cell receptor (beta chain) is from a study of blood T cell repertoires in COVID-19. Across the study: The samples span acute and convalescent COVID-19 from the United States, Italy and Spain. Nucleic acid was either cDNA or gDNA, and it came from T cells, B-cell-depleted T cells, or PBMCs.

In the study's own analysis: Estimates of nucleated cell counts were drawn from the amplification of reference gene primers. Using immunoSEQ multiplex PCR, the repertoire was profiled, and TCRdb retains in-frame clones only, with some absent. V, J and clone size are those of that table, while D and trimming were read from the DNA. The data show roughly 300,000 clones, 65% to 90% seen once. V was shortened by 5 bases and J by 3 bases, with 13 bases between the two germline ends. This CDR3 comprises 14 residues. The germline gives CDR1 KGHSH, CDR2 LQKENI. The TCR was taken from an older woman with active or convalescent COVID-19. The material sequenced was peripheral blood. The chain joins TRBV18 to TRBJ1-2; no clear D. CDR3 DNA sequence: TGTGCCAGCTCAGAACACCCCGGGGACTATGGCTACACCTTC. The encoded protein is CASSEHPGDYGYTF. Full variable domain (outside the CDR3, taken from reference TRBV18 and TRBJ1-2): NAGVMQNPRHLVRRRGQEARLRCSPMKGHSHVYWYRQLPEEGLKFMVYLQKENIIDESGMPKERFSAEFPKEGPSILRIQQVVRGDSAAYFCASSEHPGDYGYTFGSGTRLTVV.